The rows below give T cell receptor beta chains drawn from one sample of a study of a mutant IDH1 vaccine in newly diagnosed glioma. These TCRs are of unknown antigen specificity. The table came from immunoSEQ multiplex PCR; TCRdb's copy has only in-frame clones and leaves some out. The table records tens of thousands of clones, approximately 80% of them present only once. Material: PBMCs, obtained from a glioma patient whose treatment included an IDH1 peptide vaccine. Receptor source: a man in his fifties with glioma. CDR3s include the opening cysteine and the closing phenylalanine or tryptophan. The D gene is left open where the match is weak. Clone sizes are given selectively: once, few, many, or a class where the clone is expanded.

CDR3 DNA: TGCGCCAGCAGCACGGGACAGGGGAATCAGCCCCAGCATTTT
CDR3 protein: CASSTGQGNQPQHF
V gene: TRBV5-1
D gene: TRBD1
J gene: TRBJ1-5
clone size: NA

CDR3 DNA: TGTGCCAGCACCGCTCCTGGGCCTCAGTTCTTC
CDR3 protein: CASTAPGPQFF
V gene: TRBV7-2
D gene: NA
J gene: TRBJ2-1
clone size: NA

CDR3 DNA: TGTGCCAGCAGCTTAGCGGACAGAGAGACCGAGCAGTACTTC
CDR3 protein: CASSLADRETEQYF
V gene: TRBV7-8
D gene: NA
J gene: TRBJ2-7
clone size: NA

CDR3 DNA: TGTGCCAGCAGTTTCGGACAGGGAAATCAGCCCCAGCATTTT
CDR3 protein: CASSFGQGNQPQHF
V gene: TRBV6-5
D gene: TRBD1
J gene: TRBJ1-5
clone size: NA

CDR3 DNA: TGTGCCAGCAGAAGGGACAGGCATAATGAAAAACTGTTTTTT
CDR3 protein: CASRRDRHNEKLFF
V gene: TRBV27
D gene: TRBD1
J gene: TRBJ1-4
clone size: few

CDR3 DNA: TGTGCCAGCAGCTTAGTAATGGATCGAAAGGGTCTGTTTTTT
CDR3 protein: CASSLVMDRKGLFF
V gene: TRBV7-2
D gene: NA
J gene: TRBJ1-4
clone size: NA

CDR3 DNA: TGTGCCAGCAGCGAGCAAGGGGCGCAGTCCTACGAGCAGTACTTC
CDR3 protein: CASSEQGAQSYEQYF
V gene: TRBV5-4
D gene: NA
J gene: TRBJ2-7
clone size: NA

CDR3 DNA: TGCGCCAGCAGCTTAACAGGGTTTTCCTACAATGAGCAGTTCTTC
CDR3 protein: CASSLTGFSYNEQFF
V gene: TRBV5-1
D gene: NA
J gene: TRBJ2-1
clone size: NA

CDR3 DNA: TGCGCCAGCAGCTCCCCCGGCCTCACAGGAGGGGCCTCCTCCTACAATGAGCAGTTCTTC
CDR3 protein: CASSSPGLTGGASSYNEQFF
V gene: TRBV5-1
D gene: NA
J gene: TRBJ2-1
clone size: few

CDR3 DNA: TGTGCCAGCATGGGGTCTGAACAGGACGAGCAGTACTTC
CDR3 protein: CASMGSEQDEQYF
V gene: TRBV2
D gene: NA
J gene: TRBJ2-7
clone size: NA

CDR3 DNA: TGTGCCAGCACCCGTCGGGAGGGATCGGCTGAAGCTTTCTTT
CDR3 protein: CASTRREGSAEAFF
V gene: TRBV6-5
D gene: NA
J gene: TRBJ1-1
clone size: once

CDR3 DNA: TGTGCCAGCAGCCAATCCGGGACGTCTACCTACGAGCAGTACTTC
CDR3 protein: CASSQSGTSTYEQYF
V gene: TRBV4-2
D gene: NA
J gene: TRBJ2-7
clone size: NA

CDR3 DNA: TGTGCCAGCAGTGTTGGACAGGCCGGTGGAAACACCATATATTTT
CDR3 protein: CASSVGQAGGNTIYF
V gene: TRBV2
D gene: TRBD1
J gene: TRBJ1-3
clone size: NA

CDR3 DNA: TGCGCCAGCAGCGACCTACAGGGGTCATACTCTGGAAACACCATATATTTT
CDR3 protein: CASSDLQGSYSGNTIYF
V gene: TRBV10-2
D gene: TRBD1
J gene: TRBJ1-3
clone size: NA

CDR3 DNA: TGTGCCAGCAGTTCAGCACAAGGCACAGATACGCAGTATTTT
CDR3 protein: CASSSAQGTDTQYF
V gene: TRBV28
D gene: NA
J gene: TRBJ2-3
clone size: few

CDR3 DNA: TGTGCCAGCAGTGAAGCGTCGGGGACGGCTAACTATGGCTACACCTTC
CDR3 protein: CASSEASGTANYGYTF
V gene: TRBV6-1
D gene: NA
J gene: TRBJ1-2
clone size: once

CDR3 DNA: TGTGCCTGGAGGCTCCACAGTGAAGCTTTCTTT
CDR3 protein: CAWRLHSEAFF
V gene: TRBV30
D gene: NA
J gene: TRBJ1-1
clone size: NA

CDR3 DNA: TGTGCCAGCAGCGATAAGGCACTAGCGGGGGGGGCAGATACGCAGTATTTT
CDR3 protein: CASSDKALAGGADTQYF
V gene: TRBV5-4
D gene: TRBD2
J gene: TRBJ2-3
clone size: NA

CDR3 DNA: TGTGCCAGCAGTGATCAGGGGAAGGAAGAAAAACTGTTTTTT
CDR3 protein: CASSDQGKEEKLFF
V gene: TRBV6-1
D gene: NA
J gene: TRBJ1-4
clone size: NA

CDR3 DNA: TGCGCCAGCAGTAAGTTAGCCACCATCTCCGGGGAGCTGTTTTTT
CDR3 protein: CASSKLATISGELFF
V gene: TRBV5-1
D gene: NA
J gene: TRBJ2-2
clone size: NA

CDR3 DNA: TGTGCCAGTAGTATATCCGGCAGCGGTGGTGGCTACACCTTC
CDR3 protein: CASSISGSGGGYTF
V gene: TRBV19
D gene: NA
J gene: TRBJ1-2
clone size: NA

CDR3 DNA: TGCAGCGTGCACAGCACCGGGGAGCTGTTTTTT
CDR3 protein: CSVHSTGELFF
V gene: TRBV29-1
D gene: NA
J gene: TRBJ2-2
clone size: NA

CDR3 DNA: TGTGCCAGCAGCCCTGAACAGGGGCCCGGAGATACGCAGTATTTT
CDR3 protein: CASSPEQGPGDTQYF
V gene: TRBV9
D gene: TRBD1
J gene: TRBJ2-3
clone size: once

CDR3 DNA: TGTGCCAGTCAGGCCCGACGGGACACTGAAGCTTTCTTT
CDR3 protein: CASQARRDTEAFF
V gene: TRBV19
D gene: NA
J gene: TRBJ1-1
clone size: NA

CDR3 DNA: TGCGCCAGCAGCCCGGGACTAGAGCAGTTCTTC
CDR3 protein: CASSPGLEQFF
V gene: TRBV5-1
D gene: TRBD2
J gene: TRBJ2-1
clone size: NA

CDR3 DNA: TGTGCCAGCAGCTTGGGGACAGATGGAAACACCATATATTTT
CDR3 protein: CASSLGTDGNTIYF
V gene: TRBV7-2
D gene: TRBD1
J gene: TRBJ1-3
clone size: NA

CDR3 DNA: TGTGCCAGCACCCCCCTGACTACTCTATACGAGCAGTACTTC
CDR3 protein: CASTPLTTLYEQYF
V gene: TRBV6-1
D gene: NA
J gene: TRBJ2-7
clone size: NA

CDR3 DNA: TGTGCCAGCAGCAGCCGGGTCGGAACCGACAATGAGCAGTTCTTC
CDR3 protein: CASSSRVGTDNEQFF
V gene: TRBV4-2
D gene: NA
J gene: TRBJ2-1
clone size: NA

CDR3 DNA: TGTGCCAGTAGCCATGAGGGATTGACCGGGGAGCTGTTTTTT
CDR3 protein: CASSHEGLTGELFF
V gene: TRBV19
D gene: NA
J gene: TRBJ2-2
clone size: once

CDR3 DNA: TGTGCCAGCAGCTCAAAGGGGCCAGATACGCAGTATTTT
CDR3 protein: CASSSKGPDTQYF
V gene: TRBV7-9
D gene: NA
J gene: TRBJ2-3
clone size: NA

CDR3 DNA: TGTGCCAGCAGCTCGTTCGGGGGTAGCAATCAGCCCCAGCATTTT
CDR3 protein: CASSSFGGSNQPQHF
V gene: TRBV7-2
D gene: NA
J gene: TRBJ1-5
clone size: NA

CDR3 DNA: TGCGCCAGCAAATGGGCTAGCGGAGGCGGTAATGAGCAGTTCTTC
CDR3 protein: CASKWASGGGNEQFF
V gene: TRBV5-1
D gene: TRBD2
J gene: TRBJ2-1
clone size: once

CDR3 DNA: TGCGCCAGCAGCTCCCCAGCTACCTTCCCCTACGAGCAGTACTTC
CDR3 protein: CASSSPATFPYEQYF
V gene: TRBV5-1
D gene: NA
J gene: TRBJ2-7
clone size: NA

CDR3 DNA: TGTGCCAGCTCTACCGGGACAGGCACGTTCTCTGGAAACACCATATATTTT
CDR3 protein: CASSTGTGTFSGNTIYF
V gene: TRBV18
D gene: TRBD1
J gene: TRBJ1-3
clone size: once

CDR3 DNA: TGTGCCAGCAGCCTATATAGCGGCGCCTACAATGAGCAGTTCTTC
CDR3 protein: CASSLYSGAYNEQFF
V gene: TRBV27
D gene: NA
J gene: TRBJ2-1
clone size: NA

CDR3 DNA: TGTGCCAGCAGCTCCCCCCTCAGGGGGCAGACTGAAGCTTTCTTT
CDR3 protein: CASSSPLRGQTEAFF
V gene: TRBV7-9
D gene: TRBD1
J gene: TRBJ1-1
clone size: NA

CDR3 DNA: TGCGCCAGCAGTGTCGGGGGTCAGCCCCAGCATTTT
CDR3 protein: CASSVGGQPQHF
V gene: TRBV10-1
D gene: NA
J gene: TRBJ1-5
clone size: NA

CDR3 DNA: TGTGCCAGCCAAGGACAGGGTCGGACCGGGGAGCTGTTTTTT
CDR3 protein: CASQGQGRTGELFF
V gene: TRBV6-1
D gene: TRBD1
J gene: TRBJ2-2
clone size: few

CDR3 DNA: TGTGCCAGCAGCCGGGACAGCAGGAGCAATCAGCCCCAGCATTTT
CDR3 protein: CASSRDSRSNQPQHF
V gene: TRBV6-5
D gene: TRBD1
J gene: TRBJ1-5
clone size: NA

CDR3 DNA: TGTGCCTCTGATTCTTATAATTCACCCCTCCACTTT
CDR3 protein: CASDSYNSPLHF
V gene: TRBV30
D gene: NA
J gene: TRBJ1-6
clone size: NA

CDR3 DNA: TGCGCCAGCAGCCAAGGACCGCAGTCAGCGTACGAGCAGTACTTC
CDR3 protein: CASSQGPQSAYEQYF
V gene: TRBV4-1
D gene: NA
J gene: TRBJ2-7
clone size: NA

CDR3 DNA: TGCAGTGCTAGTAATGGGTATGGCTACACCTTC
CDR3 protein: CSASNGYGYTF
V gene: TRBV20-1
D gene: NA
J gene: TRBJ1-2
clone size: few

CDR3 DNA: TGTGCCACTCACAGGGGGCTGACCGGGGAGCTGTTTTTT
CDR3 protein: CATHRGLTGELFF
V gene: TRBV6-5
D gene: TRBD1
J gene: TRBJ2-2
clone size: once

CDR3 DNA: TGTGCCAGCTCGACAGAAACTAGCAATCAGCCCCAGCATTTT
CDR3 protein: CASSTETSNQPQHF
V gene: TRBV18
D gene: NA
J gene: TRBJ1-5
clone size: NA

CDR3 DNA: TGCGCCAGCAGGGCTGAAGGAAAATACACTGAAGCTTTCTTT
CDR3 protein: CASRAEGKYTEAFF
V gene: TRBV10-2
D gene: NA
J gene: TRBJ1-1
clone size: few

CDR3 DNA: TGCAGCGTAAGGAGCTCGAACACCGGGGAGCTGTTTTTT
CDR3 protein: CSVRSSNTGELFF
V gene: TRBV29-1
D gene: NA
J gene: TRBJ2-2
clone size: NA

CDR3 DNA: TGTGCCAGCAGCTTCTCGGGGGGGGAGACCCAGTACTTC
CDR3 protein: CASSFSGGETQYF
V gene: TRBV7-2
D gene: TRBD2
J gene: TRBJ2-5
clone size: NA

CDR3 DNA: TGTGCCAGTAGTCGACAGGCCCGAGAGACCCAGTACTTC
CDR3 protein: CASSRQARETQYF
V gene: TRBV19
D gene: NA
J gene: TRBJ2-5
clone size: NA

CDR3 DNA: TGTGCCAGCAGTAATAGCAATCAGCCCCAGCATTTT
CDR3 protein: CASSNSNQPQHF
V gene: TRBV2
D gene: NA
J gene: TRBJ1-5
clone size: NA

CDR3 DNA: TGTGCCAGCAGCGCTAGCGGGAGGGCCGGCAATGAGCAGTTCTTC
CDR3 protein: CASSASGRAGNEQFF
V gene: TRBV7-2
D gene: TRBD2
J gene: TRBJ2-1
clone size: NA

CDR3 DNA: TGTGCCAGCAGTGGGAGGGGCAATCAGCCCCAGCATTTT
CDR3 protein: CASSGRGNQPQHF
V gene: TRBV6-1
D gene: NA
J gene: TRBJ1-5
clone size: NA

CDR3 DNA: TGTGCCAGCAGCCCATGGGGGCGAGGGGCTGAAGCTTTCTTT
CDR3 protein: CASSPWGRGAEAFF
V gene: TRBV5-4
D gene: NA
J gene: TRBJ1-1
clone size: NA

CDR3 DNA: TGTGCCAGCAGCCTAGGGCTAAATCAGCCCCAGCATTTT
CDR3 protein: CASSLGLNQPQHF
V gene: TRBV7-3
D gene: NA
J gene: TRBJ1-5
clone size: NA

CDR3 DNA: TGTGCCAGCAGCTTTTTGGGGGCAGGGGGCACTGAAGCTTTCTTT
CDR3 protein: CASSFLGAGGTEAFF
V gene: TRBV5-5
D gene: TRBD1
J gene: TRBJ1-1
clone size: NA

CDR3 DNA: TGTGCCAGCAGTTACGGTGGCTACACCTTC
CDR3 protein: CASSYGGYTF
V gene: TRBV6-6
D gene: NA
J gene: TRBJ1-2
clone size: NA

CDR3 DNA: TGTGCCAGCAGTAACCTTGGCGGGAGGGGCGAGCAGTACTTC
CDR3 protein: CASSNLGGRGEQYF
V gene: TRBV6-6
D gene: TRBD2
J gene: TRBJ2-7
clone size: NA

CDR3 DNA: TGTGCCAGCAGCTTTTTGGACACTGAAGCTTTCTTT
CDR3 protein: CASSFLDTEAFF
V gene: TRBV7-9
D gene: NA
J gene: TRBJ1-1
clone size: few

CDR3 DNA: TGTGCCAGCAGCGAGGAACGAGGGGGGGAGTACGAGCAGTACTTC
CDR3 protein: CASSEERGGEYEQYF
V gene: TRBV5-6
D gene: NA
J gene: TRBJ2-7
clone size: NA

CDR3 DNA: TGTGCCAGCAGTCCTAGACTAGCGGGAGAAGGTGAGCAGTACTTC
CDR3 protein: CASSPRLAGEGEQYF
V gene: TRBV6-1
D gene: TRBD2
J gene: TRBJ2-7
clone size: NA